Listed below are T cell receptor beta chains from one sample, sequenced in a study of monozygotic twins with inflammatory bowel disease. Using the 5' RACE reads, TCRdb records one entry per CDR3 protein without DNA. The sample's table shows 330,000 or so distinct CDR3 sequences. The source material was blood. Receptors originate from a human donor with ulcerative colitis or Crohn's disease, or a healthy co-twin of an affected twin (not recorded which). Each CDR3 is given with its conserved first and last residue.

J gene,V gene,CDR3 protein
TRBJ1-5,TRBV18,CASSRGGAQPQHF
TRBJ1-1,TRBV20-1,CSARDNRGTEAFF
TRBJ2-3,TRBV7-2,CASSPWDTQYF
TRBJ1-1,TRBV10-3,CAISESEANTEAFF
TRBJ1-1,TRBV15,CATRSHRDMNTEAFF
TRBJ1-2,TRBV12-5,CASGSLQGRDGYTF
TRBJ1-2,TRBV4-1,CASSQNRDSNYGYTF
TRBJ2-1,TRBV6-2/TRBV6-3,CASSALGRNEQFF
TRBJ2-4,TRBV4-1,CASSQGVRGNIQYF
TRBJ2-3,TRBV12-3/TRBV12-4,CASSSIPDTQYF